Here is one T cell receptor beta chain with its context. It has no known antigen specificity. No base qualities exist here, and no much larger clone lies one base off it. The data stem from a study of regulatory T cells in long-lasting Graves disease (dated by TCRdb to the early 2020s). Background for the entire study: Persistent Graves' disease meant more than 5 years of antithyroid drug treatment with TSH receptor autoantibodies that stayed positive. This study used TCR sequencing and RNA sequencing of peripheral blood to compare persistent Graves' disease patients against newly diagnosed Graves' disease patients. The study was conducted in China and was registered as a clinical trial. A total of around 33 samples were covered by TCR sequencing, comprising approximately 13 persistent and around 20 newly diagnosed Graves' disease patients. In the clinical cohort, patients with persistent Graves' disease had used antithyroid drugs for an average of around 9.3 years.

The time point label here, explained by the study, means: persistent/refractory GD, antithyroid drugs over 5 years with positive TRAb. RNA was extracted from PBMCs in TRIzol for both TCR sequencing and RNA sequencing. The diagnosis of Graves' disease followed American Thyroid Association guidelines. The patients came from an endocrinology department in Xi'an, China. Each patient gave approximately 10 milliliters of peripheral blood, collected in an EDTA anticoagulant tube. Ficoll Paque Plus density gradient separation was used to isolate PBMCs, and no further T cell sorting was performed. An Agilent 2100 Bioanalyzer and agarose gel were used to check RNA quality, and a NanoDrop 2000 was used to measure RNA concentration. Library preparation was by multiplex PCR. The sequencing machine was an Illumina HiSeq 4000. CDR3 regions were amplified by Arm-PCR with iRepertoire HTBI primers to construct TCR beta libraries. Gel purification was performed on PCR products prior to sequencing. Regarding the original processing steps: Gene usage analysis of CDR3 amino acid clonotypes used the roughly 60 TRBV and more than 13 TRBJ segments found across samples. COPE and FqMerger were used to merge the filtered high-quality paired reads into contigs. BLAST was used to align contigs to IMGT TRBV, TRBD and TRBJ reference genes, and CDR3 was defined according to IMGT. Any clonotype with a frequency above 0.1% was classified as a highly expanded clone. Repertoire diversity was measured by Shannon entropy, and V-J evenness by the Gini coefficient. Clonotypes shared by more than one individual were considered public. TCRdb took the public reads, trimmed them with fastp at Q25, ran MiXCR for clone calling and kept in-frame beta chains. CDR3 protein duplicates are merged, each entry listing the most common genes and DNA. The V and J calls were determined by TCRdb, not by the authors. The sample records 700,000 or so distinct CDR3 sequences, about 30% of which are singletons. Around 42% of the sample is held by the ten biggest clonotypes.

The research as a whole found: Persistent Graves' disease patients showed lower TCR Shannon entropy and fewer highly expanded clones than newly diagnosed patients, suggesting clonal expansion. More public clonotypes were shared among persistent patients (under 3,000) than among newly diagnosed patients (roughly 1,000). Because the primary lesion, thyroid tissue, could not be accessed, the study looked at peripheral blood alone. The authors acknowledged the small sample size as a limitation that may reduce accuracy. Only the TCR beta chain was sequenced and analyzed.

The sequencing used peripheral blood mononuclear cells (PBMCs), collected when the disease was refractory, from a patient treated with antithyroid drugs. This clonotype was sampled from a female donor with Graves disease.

The DNA sequence follows: TGTGCCAGCAGTTACTCGTGGCAGGGGGGGGACTATGGCTACACCTTC. It translates to CASSYSWQGGDYGYTF. Recombination joined TRBV6-6 with TRBJ1-2, and 7 bases in between align with TRBD1. CDR1 and CDR2 (MNHNY, SVGAGI) derive from the germline V gene (reference sequence). The CDR3 measures 16 amino acids from cysteine to phenylalanine. Kept here is only the CDR3 DNA, which spans 48 bases and is read in frame from base 1. Compared with germline, V lacks 0 bases and J lacks 3 bases; bases without a gene match: 7.